The rows below give T cell receptor beta chains drawn from one sample of a study of blood T cell repertoires in COVID-19. Sequenced by immunoSEQ multiplex PCR; TCRdb stores in-frame clones only, minus some. The table includes approximately 110,000 clones, around 81% detected once. The sample was peripheral blood. The receptors shown here come from a man older than 75 with acute or convalescent COVID-19. Each CDR3 is given with its conserved first and last residue. A D gene is named only where the DNA matches it firmly. Some rows have no size entry. The others give once, few or many, or a class for an expanded clone.

- | TRBJ1-3 | - | TRBV10-3 | TGTGCCATCACCGGACAGCTCAACTCTGGAAACACCATATATTTT | CAITGQLNSGNTIYF
TRBD1 | TRBJ2-3 | - | TRBV6-5 | TGTGCCAGCAGCAGTGGGACAGGGAGGACAGATACGCAGTATTTT | CASSSGTGRTDTQYF
- | TRBJ1-2 | few | TRBV30 | TGTGCCTGGAGCAGGCCGGGACACCTTAACTATGGCTACACCTTC | CAWSRPGHLNYGYTF
TRBD1 | TRBJ1-5 | - | TRBV19 | TGTGCCAGTAAGGACAGGGGACTGAGACAGCCCCAGCATTTT | CASKDRGLRQPQHF
TRBD2 | TRBJ2-7 | - | TRBV9 | TGTGCCAGCAGCGGACCTAGCGGTTTGAGAGAGCAGTACTTC | CASSGPSGLREQYF
- | TRBJ2-7 | - | TRBV12-3/TRBV12-4 | TGTGCCAGCAGTTTATACTACGAGCAGTACTTC | CASSLYYEQYF
- | TRBJ1-3 | - | TRBV11-2 | TGTGCCAGCAGCTTAGGGCCGCTCTCTGGAAACACCATATATTTT | CASSLGPLSGNTIYF
- | TRBJ1-2 | - | TRBV18 | TGTGCCAGCTCACCCGCTAAGTATGGCTACACCTTC | CASSPAKYGYTF
TRBD1 | TRBJ1-5 | - | TRBV30 | TGTGCCTGGACCCCGAAGGACAGGGGAATTCAGCCCCAGCATTTT | CAWTPKDRGIQPQHF
- | TRBJ1-3 | - | TRBV30 | TGTGCTTTTGGCGGGGGTTTTGGAAACACCATATATTTT | CAFGGGFGNTIYF
TRBD1 | TRBJ2-2 | - | TRBV11-2 | TGTGCCAGCAGCCCACAGGGGGCGAACACCGGGGAGCTGTTTTTT | CASSPQGANTGELFF
- | TRBJ2-2 | - | TRBV5-8 | TGTGCCAGCAGTTTACTGGGACACCCGAACACCGGGGAGCTGTTTTTT | CASSLLGHPNTGELFF
TRBD1 | TRBJ1-4 | - | TRBV7-9 | TGTGCCAGCAGCCGAGCGCCGGGACAGAGGATGAATGAAAAACTGTTTTTT | CASSRAPGQRMNEKLFF
- | TRBJ1-1 | - | TRBV7-2 | TGTGCCAGCAGCCCCGAGGGGGGGCGGACTGAAGCTTTCTTT | CASSPEGGRTEAFF
TRBD2 | TRBJ2-1 | - | TRBV7-9 | TGTGCCAGCCGCCCAGCTAGCGGGAGGGCGGACAATGAGCAGTTCTTC | CASRPASGRADNEQFF
TRBD2 | TRBJ2-7 | - | TRBV2 | TGTGCCAGCGGAAGCCCGGGACTAGCGTCCTACGAGCAGTACTTC | CASGSPGLASYEQYF
TRBD2 | TRBJ2-1 | - | TRBV24-1 | TGTGCCACCAGTGACTCACTAGCGGGAGATGAGCAGTTCTTC | CATSDSLAGDEQFF
TRBD2 | TRBJ2-1 | - | TRBV25-1 | TGTGCCAGCAGTGAATATAAGGGACTAGCGAGATACAATGAGCAGTTCTTC | CASSEYKGLARYNEQFF
TRBD2 | TRBJ2-1 | once | TRBV6-2/TRBV6-3 | TGTGCCAGCAGTTCTCCTGAAACTAGCGGGAGTTCGGGCTCCTACAATGAGCAGTTCTTC | CASSSPETSGSSGSYNEQFF
- | TRBJ1-1 | - | TRBV12-3/TRBV12-4 | TGTGCCAGCAGTTTCCGGGACGCCGGGGGAGCTTTCTTT | CASSFRDAGGAFF
TRBD1 | TRBJ1-1 | - | TRBV9 | TGTGCCAGCAGCGTGAGACAGGGATTTAACACTGAAGCTTTCTTT | CASSVRQGFNTEAFF
TRBD1 | TRBJ1-4 | - | TRBV18 | TGTGCCAGCTCACGCGGACAGGGACAACTATATGAAAAACTGTTTTTT | CASSRGQGQLYEKLFF
TRBD2 | TRBJ2-1 | - | TRBV7-8 | TGTGCCAGCAGCCGTATCAGGACTAGCGGGACCATCTACAATGAGCAGTTCTTC | CASSRIRTSGTIYNEQFF
- | TRBJ1-1 | - | TRBV6-4 | TGTGCCAGCAGTGCAGACTACGGCACTGAAGCTTTCTTT | CASSADYGTEAFF
- | TRBJ2-1 | - | TRBV10-3 | TGTGCCATCAGTGAGCCCTCGGGGAGAACCAATGAGCAGTTCTTC | CAISEPSGRTNEQFF
- | TRBJ2-7 | once | TRBV27 | TGTGCCAGCAGTTTATCAAGACTCGCCTACGAGCAGTACTTC | CASSLSRLAYEQYF
TRBD2 | TRBJ2-1 | - | TRBV6-2/TRBV6-3 | TGTGCCAGCAGTTACCGTACTAGCGGGCCCTACAATGAGCAGTTCTTC | CASSYRTSGPYNEQFF
TRBD1 | TRBJ2-2 | - | TRBV28 | TGTGCCAGCACTGACAGGGCCCCAACAACCGGGGAGCTGTTTTTT | CASTDRAPTTGELFF
TRBD1 | TRBJ2-7 | - | TRBV18 | TGTGCCAGCTCACCCATGGCCAGGGGGATCGACGAGCAGTACTTC | CASSPMARGIDEQYF
- | TRBJ1-6 | - | TRBV4-1 | TGCGCCAGCAGCTCGACAGAGAATTCACCCCTCCACTTT | CASSSTENSPLHF
- | TRBJ2-3 | - | TRBV6-6 | TGTGCCAGCAGTTACTCGAGAGATACGCAGTATTTT | CASSYSRDTQYF
- | TRBJ1-2 | - | TRBV20-1 | TGCAGTGCTAGTCAGGACCGCGGGGGGGGTGTGGACTATGGCTACACCTTC | CSASQDRGGGVDYGYTF
TRBD1 | TRBJ2-2 | few | TRBV18 | TGTGCCAGCTCACCACCGACAGGGTGGTCCGGGGAGCTGTTTTTT | CASSPPTGWSGELFF
- | TRBJ1-5 | - | TRBV2 | TGTGCCAGCAGTCATGATCAGGGTCGGCGCAATCAGCCCCAGCATTTT | CASSHDQGRRNQPQHF
TRBD2 | TRBJ2-7 | - | TRBV18 | TGTGCCAGCTCCCCCACGGGGGGACCCTCCTACGAGCAGTACTTC | CASSPTGGPSYEQYF